The TCR beta chain under discussion was sequenced for a study of blood T cells in healthy people across ages. The sample holds a few counts of this clonotype. Its specificity is unknown. A much bigger clone sits one base away, suggesting this may be a read error. Trimming pared 2 bases from V and 6 bases from J, leaving 5 bases between. This CDR3 region has 11 residues. CDR1 SGHDT and CDR2 YYEEEE come from the germline V gene. Donor samples were obtained from healthy Caucasian individuals from Russia, aged roughly 6 to 90. Overall study findings and caveats: With naive T cell percentage, TCR beta diversity showed a strong correlation.

Alongside a J-beta primer mix, a sample-barcoded 5' primer served in a second PCR lasting about 7 to 12 cycles. Each of the samples gave a minimum of 2.5 million paired-end reads that contained CDR3. One entry per CDR3 protein results from TCRdb running MiXCR on the 5' RACE reads. The sample carries around 900,000 distinct CDR3 sequences, roughly 51% recorded once. The sample was blood. V and J are TRBV5-6 and TRBJ2-5; D gene ambiguous. This receptor was taken from a woman aged 60-75 years in good health. This CDR3 is CASSFSQTQYF. The CDR3 DNA follows: TGTGCCAGCAGCTTCTCTCAGACCCAGTACTTC.